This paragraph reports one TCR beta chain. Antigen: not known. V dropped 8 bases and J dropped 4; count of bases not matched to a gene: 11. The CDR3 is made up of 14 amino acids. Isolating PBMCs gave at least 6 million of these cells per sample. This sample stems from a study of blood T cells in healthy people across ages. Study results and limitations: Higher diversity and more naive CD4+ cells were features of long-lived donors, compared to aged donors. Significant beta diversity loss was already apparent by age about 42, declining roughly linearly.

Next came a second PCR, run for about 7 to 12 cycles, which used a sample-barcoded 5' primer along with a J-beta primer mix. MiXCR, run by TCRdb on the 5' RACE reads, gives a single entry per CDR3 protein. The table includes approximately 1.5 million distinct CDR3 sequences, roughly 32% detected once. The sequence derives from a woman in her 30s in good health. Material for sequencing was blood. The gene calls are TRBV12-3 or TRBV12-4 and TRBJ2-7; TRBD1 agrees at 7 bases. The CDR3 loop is CASRRSGGQYEQYF. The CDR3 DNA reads TGTGCCAGCCGAAGGTCAGGGGGACAATACGAGCAGTACTTC.